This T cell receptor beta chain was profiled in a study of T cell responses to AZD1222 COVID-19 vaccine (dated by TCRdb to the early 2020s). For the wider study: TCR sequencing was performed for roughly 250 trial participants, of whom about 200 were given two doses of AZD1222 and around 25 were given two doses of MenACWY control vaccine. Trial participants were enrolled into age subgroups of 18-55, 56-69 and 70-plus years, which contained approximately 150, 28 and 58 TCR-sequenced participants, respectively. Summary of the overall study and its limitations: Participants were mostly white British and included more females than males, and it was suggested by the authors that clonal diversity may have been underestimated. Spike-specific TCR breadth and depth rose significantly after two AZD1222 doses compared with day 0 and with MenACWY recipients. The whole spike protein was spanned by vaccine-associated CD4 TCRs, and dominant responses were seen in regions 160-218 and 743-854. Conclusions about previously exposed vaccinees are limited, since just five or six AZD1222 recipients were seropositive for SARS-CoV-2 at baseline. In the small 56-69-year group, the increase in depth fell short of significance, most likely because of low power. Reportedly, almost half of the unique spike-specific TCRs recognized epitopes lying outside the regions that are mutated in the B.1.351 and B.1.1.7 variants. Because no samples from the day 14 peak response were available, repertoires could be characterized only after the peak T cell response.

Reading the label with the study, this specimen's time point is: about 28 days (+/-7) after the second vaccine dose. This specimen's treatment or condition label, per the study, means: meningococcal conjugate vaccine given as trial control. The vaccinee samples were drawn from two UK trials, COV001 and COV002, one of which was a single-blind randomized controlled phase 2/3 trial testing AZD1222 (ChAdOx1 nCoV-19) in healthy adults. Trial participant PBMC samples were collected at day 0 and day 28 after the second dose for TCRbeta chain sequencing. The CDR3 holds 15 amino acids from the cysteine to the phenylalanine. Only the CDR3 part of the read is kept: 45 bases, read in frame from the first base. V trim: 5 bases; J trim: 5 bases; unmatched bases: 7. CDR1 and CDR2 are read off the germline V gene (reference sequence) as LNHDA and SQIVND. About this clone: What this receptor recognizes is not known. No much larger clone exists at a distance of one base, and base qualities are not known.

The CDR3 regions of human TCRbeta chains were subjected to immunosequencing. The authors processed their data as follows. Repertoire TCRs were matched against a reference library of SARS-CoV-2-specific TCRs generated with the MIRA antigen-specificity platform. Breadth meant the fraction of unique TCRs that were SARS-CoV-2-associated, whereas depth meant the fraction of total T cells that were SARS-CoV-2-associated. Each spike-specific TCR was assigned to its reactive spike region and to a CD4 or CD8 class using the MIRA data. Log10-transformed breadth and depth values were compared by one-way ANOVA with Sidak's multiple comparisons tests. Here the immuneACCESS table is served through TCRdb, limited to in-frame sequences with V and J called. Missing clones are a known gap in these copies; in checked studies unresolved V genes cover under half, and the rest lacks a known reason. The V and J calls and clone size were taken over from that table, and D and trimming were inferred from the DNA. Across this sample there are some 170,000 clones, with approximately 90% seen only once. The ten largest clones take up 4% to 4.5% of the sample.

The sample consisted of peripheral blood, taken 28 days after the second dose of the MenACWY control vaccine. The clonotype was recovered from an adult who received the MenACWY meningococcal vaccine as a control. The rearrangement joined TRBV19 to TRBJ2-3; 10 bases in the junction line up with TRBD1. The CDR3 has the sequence CASSADRGLGDTQYF. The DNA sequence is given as TGTGCCAGTAGTGCCGACAGGGGGCTTGGAGATACGCAGTATTTT.